The rows below give T cell receptor beta chains drawn from one sample of a study of human versus mouse CDR3 diversity and MHC coevolution. Data came from immunoSEQ multiplex PCR; TCRdb stores just in-frame clones and leaves some out. The table shows fewer than 100,000 clones, with 85% to 95% occurring only once. The sequencing sample was made of naive CD4+ T cells from blood. Receptors were obtained from a person aged 25 to 69 in good health. The CDR3 runs from the conserved cysteine through the conserved F or W. The order of the fields is clone size, V gene, J gene, D gene, CDR3 DNA, CDR3 protein. A D gene is named only where the DNA matches it firmly. Not every row has a clone size; where given, it reads once, few, many or a size class.

clone size: -
V gene: TRBV9
J gene: TRBJ2-5
D gene: -
CDR3 DNA: TGTGCCAGCAGCTGGCCCGACAGGGTCTCGGGGGAGCAGTACTTC
CDR3 protein: CASSWPDRVSGEQYF

clone size: once
V gene: TRBV6-5
J gene: TRBJ1-3
D gene: -
CDR3 DNA: TGTGCCAGCACCCTAGAAGGAAGGGGAAACACCATATATTTT
CDR3 protein: CASTLEGRGNTIYF

clone size: -
V gene: TRBV11-1
J gene: TRBJ1-2
D gene: -
CDR3 DNA: TGTGCCAGCAGCCCCACTGACAGTTTCTATGGCTACACCTTC
CDR3 protein: CASSPTDSFYGYTF

clone size: -
V gene: TRBV13
J gene: TRBJ1-4
D gene: TRBD1
CDR3 DNA: TGTGCCAGCAGCCCCGCGGACAGGGTAGGCGAAAAACTGTTTTTT
CDR3 protein: CASSPADRVGEKLFF

clone size: -
V gene: TRBV19
J gene: TRBJ2-3
D gene: TRBD2
CDR3 DNA: TGTGCCAGTACTCAAGCGGGAGGCCCCACAGATACGCAGTATTTT
CDR3 protein: CASTQAGGPTDTQYF

clone size: -
V gene: TRBV19
J gene: TRBJ1-1
D gene: TRBD1
CDR3 DNA: TGTGCCAGTAGCCTCCCGGGACAGGGGAGGACTGAAGCTTTCTTT
CDR3 protein: CASSLPGQGRTEAFF

clone size: once
V gene: TRBV19
J gene: TRBJ2-4
D gene: TRBD1
CDR3 DNA: TGTGCCAGTAGTATCGTAGGACAGGGTGGGAACATTCAGTACTTC
CDR3 protein: CASSIVGQGGNIQYF

clone size: -
V gene: TRBV4-1
J gene: TRBJ2-2
D gene: TRBD2
CDR3 DNA: TGCGCCAGCAGCCAAGGGGGACTAGCGGGAGTGGGGACCGGGGAGCTGTTTTTT
CDR3 protein: CASSQGGLAGVGTGELFF

clone size: -
V gene: TRBV18
J gene: TRBJ2-3
D gene: TRBD2
CDR3 DNA: TGTGCCAGCTCGTCATTACTAGCGGTGGCCACAGATACGCAGTATTTT
CDR3 protein: CASSSLLAVATDTQYF

clone size: -
V gene: TRBV9
J gene: TRBJ2-5
D gene: TRBD1
CDR3 DNA: TGTGCCAGCAGCTCCCGGGACAGGGGAGAGACCCAGTACTTC
CDR3 protein: CASSSRDRGETQYF

clone size: -
V gene: TRBV2
J gene: TRBJ1-1
D gene: TRBD1
CDR3 DNA: TGTGCCAGCCTCCGGGACAGGGGGCTTACTGAAGCTTTCTTT
CDR3 protein: CASLRDRGLTEAFF

clone size: -
V gene: TRBV7-8
J gene: TRBJ1-1
D gene: -
CDR3 DNA: TGTGCCAGCAGCTTAGTAGGGGTGAACACTGAAGCTTTCTTT
CDR3 protein: CASSLVGVNTEAFF

clone size: -
V gene: TRBV27
J gene: TRBJ2-2
D gene: TRBD2
CDR3 DNA: TGTGCCAGCAGTTCCGGGGGGGGGAAGCACACCGGGGAGCTGTTTTTT
CDR3 protein: CASSSGGGKHTGELFF

clone size: -
V gene: TRBV29-1
J gene: TRBJ2-3
D gene: -
CDR3 DNA: TGCAGCGTTGACTCCCCTAGCACAGATACGCAGTATTTT
CDR3 protein: CSVDSPSTDTQYF

clone size: once
V gene: TRBV10-3
J gene: TRBJ2-7
D gene: TRBD2
CDR3 DNA: TGTGCCATCAGTGATTTGACTAGCGGGACGGTCGAGCAGTACTTC
CDR3 protein: CAISDLTSGTVEQYF

clone size: -
V gene: TRBV7-9
J gene: TRBJ1-1
D gene: -
CDR3 DNA: TGTGCCAGCAGCTTAACTCGGGAAACTGAAGCTTTCTTT
CDR3 protein: CASSLTRETEAFF

clone size: -
V gene: TRBV6-1
J gene: TRBJ2-2
D gene: -
CDR3 DNA: TGTGCCAGCAGTGCTTCTTACCGCAGGGCAGGGCCCAACACCGGGGAGCTGTTTTTT
CDR3 protein: CASSASYRRAGPNTGELFF

clone size: -
V gene: TRBV7-3
J gene: TRBJ2-2
D gene: TRBD2
CDR3 DNA: TGTGCCAGCAGCACGCATAGCGGGGTAACCACCGGGGAGCTGTTTTTT
CDR3 protein: CASSTHSGVTTGELFF

clone size: -
V gene: TRBV7-2
J gene: TRBJ2-7
D gene: TRBD1
CDR3 DNA: TGTGCCAGCAGCCCAAGACAGGGCCGCTACGAGCAGTACTTC
CDR3 protein: CASSPRQGRYEQYF

clone size: -
V gene: TRBV28
J gene: TRBJ1-1
D gene: -
CDR3 DNA: TGTGCCAGCAGTTTTGGTCAGAAAGCTTTCTTT
CDR3 protein: CASSFGQKAFF

clone size: -
V gene: TRBV30
J gene: TRBJ1-2
D gene: -
CDR3 DNA: TGTGCCTGGAGTGTAACTGGCAGGAACTATGGCTACACCTTC
CDR3 protein: CAWSVTGRNYGYTF

clone size: -
V gene: TRBV7-2
J gene: TRBJ2-7
D gene: TRBD1
CDR3 DNA: TGTGCCAGCAGCCTGGAGATGGGACAGTCCTACGAGCAGTACTTC
CDR3 protein: CASSLEMGQSYEQYF

clone size: -
V gene: TRBV9
J gene: TRBJ2-7
D gene: TRBD1
CDR3 DNA: TGTGCCAGCAGCCCAGGGGGGCAGGGGGCTCCCTACGAGCAGTACTTC
CDR3 protein: CASSPGGQGAPYEQYF

clone size: -
V gene: TRBV7-2
J gene: TRBJ1-2
D gene: -
CDR3 DNA: TGTGCCAGCAGCTTAGCCCAGGGCGGCACCTATGGCTACACCTTC
CDR3 protein: CASSLAQGGTYGYTF

clone size: -
V gene: TRBV9
J gene: TRBJ2-7
D gene: TRBD1
CDR3 DNA: TGTGCCAGCAGCGTAGCGACAGGGGATGCCTACGAGCAGTACTTC
CDR3 protein: CASSVATGDAYEQYF